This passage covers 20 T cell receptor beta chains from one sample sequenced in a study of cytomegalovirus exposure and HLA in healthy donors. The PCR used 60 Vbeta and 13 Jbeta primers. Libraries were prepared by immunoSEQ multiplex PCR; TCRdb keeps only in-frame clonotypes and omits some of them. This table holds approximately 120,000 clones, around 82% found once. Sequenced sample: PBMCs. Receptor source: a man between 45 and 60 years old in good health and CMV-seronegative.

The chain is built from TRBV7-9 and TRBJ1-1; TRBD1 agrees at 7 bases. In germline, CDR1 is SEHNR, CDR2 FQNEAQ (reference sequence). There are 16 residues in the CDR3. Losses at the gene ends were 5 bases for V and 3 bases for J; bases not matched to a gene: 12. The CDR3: CASSPRTHQGDTEAFF. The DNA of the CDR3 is TGTGCCAGCAGCCCCCGTACACATCAGGGGGACACTGAAGCTTTCTTT.

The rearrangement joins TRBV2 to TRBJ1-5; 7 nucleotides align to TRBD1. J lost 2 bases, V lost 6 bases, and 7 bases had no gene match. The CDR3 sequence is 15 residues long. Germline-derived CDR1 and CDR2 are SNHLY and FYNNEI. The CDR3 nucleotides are TGTGCCAGCAGCGAAATGGGACAGCGCAATCAGCCCCAGCATTTT. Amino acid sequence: CASSEMGQRNQPQHF.

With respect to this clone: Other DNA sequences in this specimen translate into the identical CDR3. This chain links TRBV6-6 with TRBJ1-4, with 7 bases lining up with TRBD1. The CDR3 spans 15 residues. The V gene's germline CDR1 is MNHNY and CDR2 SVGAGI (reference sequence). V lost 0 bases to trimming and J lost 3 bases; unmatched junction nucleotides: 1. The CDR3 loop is CASSYSGTANEKLFF. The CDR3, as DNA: TGTGCCAGCAGTTACTCCGGGACAGCTAATGAAAAACTGTTTTTT.

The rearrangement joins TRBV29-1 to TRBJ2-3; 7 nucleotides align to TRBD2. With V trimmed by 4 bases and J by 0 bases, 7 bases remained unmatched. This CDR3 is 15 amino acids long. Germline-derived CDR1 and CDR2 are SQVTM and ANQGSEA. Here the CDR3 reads CSVVWREWSTDTQYF. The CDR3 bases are TGCAGCGTTGTTTGGCGGGAGTGGAGCACAGATACGCAGTATTTT.

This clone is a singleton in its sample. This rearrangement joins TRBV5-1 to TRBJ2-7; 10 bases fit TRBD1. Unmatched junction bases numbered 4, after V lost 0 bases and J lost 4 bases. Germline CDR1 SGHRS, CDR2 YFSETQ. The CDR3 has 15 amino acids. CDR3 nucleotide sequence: TGCGCCAGCAGCTTGGCGGGACAGGGGTTGTACGAGCAGTACTTC. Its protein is CASSLAGQGLYEQYF.

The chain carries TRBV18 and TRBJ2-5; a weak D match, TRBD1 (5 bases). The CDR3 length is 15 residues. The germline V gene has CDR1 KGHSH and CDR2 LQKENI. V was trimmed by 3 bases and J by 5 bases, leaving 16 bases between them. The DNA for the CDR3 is TGTGCCAGCTCACCTCAGGGCCCCATTGCGGAGACCCAGTACTTC. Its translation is CASSPQGPIAETQYF. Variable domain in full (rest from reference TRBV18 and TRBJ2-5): NAGVMQNPRHLVRRRGQEARLRCSPMKGHSHVYWYRQLPEEGLKFMVYLQKENIIDESGMPKERFSAEFPKEGPSILRIQQVVRGDSAAYFCASSPQGPIAETQYFGPGTRLLVL.

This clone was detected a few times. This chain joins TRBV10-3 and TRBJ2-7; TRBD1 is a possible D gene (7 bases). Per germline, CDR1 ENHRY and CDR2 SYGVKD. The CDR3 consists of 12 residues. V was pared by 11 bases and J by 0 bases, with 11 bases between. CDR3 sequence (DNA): TGTGCCGGCGGGACAGCCTCCTACGAGCAGTACTTC. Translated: CAGGTASYEQYF.

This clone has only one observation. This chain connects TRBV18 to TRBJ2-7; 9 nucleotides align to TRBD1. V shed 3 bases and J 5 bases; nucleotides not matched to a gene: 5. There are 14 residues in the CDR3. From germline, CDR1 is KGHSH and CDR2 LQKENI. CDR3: CASSPQQGANEQYF. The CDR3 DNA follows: TGTGCCAGCTCACCCCAACAGGGGGCGAACGAGCAGTACTTC. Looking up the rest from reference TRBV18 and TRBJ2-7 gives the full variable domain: NAGVMQNPRHLVRRRGQEARLRCSPMKGHSHVYWYRQLPEEGLKFMVYLQKENIIDESGMPKERFSAEFPKEGPSILRIQQVVRGDSAAYFCASSPQQGANEQYFGPGTRLTVT.

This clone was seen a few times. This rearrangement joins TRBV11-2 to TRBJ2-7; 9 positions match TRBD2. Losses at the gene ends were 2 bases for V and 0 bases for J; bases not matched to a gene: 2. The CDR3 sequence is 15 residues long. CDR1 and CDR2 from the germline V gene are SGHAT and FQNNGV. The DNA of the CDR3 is TGTGCCAGCAGCTTAAGTAGCGGGAGCTCCTACGAGCAGTACTTC. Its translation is CASSLSSGSSYEQYF.

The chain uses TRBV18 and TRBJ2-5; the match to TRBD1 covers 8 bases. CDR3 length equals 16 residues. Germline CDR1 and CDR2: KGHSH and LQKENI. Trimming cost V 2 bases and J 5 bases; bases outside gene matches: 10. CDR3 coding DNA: TGTGCCAGCTCACCAGGGACAGGCTTGCGTTTGGAGACCCAGTACTTC. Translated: CASSPGTGLRLETQYF.

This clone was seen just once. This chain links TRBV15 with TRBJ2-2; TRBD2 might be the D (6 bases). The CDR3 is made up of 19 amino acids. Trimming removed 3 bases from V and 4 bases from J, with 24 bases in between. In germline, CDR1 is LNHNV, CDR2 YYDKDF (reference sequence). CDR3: CATSRSAQIGRASTGELFF. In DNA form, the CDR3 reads TGTGCCACCAGCAGGTCCGCGCAAATCGGGAGAGCTAGCACCGGGGAGCTGTTTTTT.

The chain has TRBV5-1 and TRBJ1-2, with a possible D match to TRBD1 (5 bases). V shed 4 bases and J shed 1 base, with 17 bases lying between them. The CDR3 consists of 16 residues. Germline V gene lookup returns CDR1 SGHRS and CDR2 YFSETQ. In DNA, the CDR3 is TGCGCCAGCAGCGCTGTCCCCACAGGCAGTAACTATGGCTACACCTTC. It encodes CASSAVPTGSNYGYTF.

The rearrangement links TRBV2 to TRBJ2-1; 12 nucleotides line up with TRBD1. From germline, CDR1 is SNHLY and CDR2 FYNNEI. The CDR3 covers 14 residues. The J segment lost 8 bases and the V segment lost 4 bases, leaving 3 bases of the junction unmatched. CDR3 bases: TGTGCCAGCAGTGGGGACAGGGGGCGCGATGAGCAGTTCTTC. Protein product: CASSGDRGRDEQFF.

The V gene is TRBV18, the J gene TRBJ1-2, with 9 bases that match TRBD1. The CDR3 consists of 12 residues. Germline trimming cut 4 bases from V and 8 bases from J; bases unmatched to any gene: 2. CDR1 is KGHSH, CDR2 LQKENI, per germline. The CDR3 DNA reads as TGTGCCAGCTCACGGGACAGGGACGGCTACACCTTC. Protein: CASSRDRDGYTF.

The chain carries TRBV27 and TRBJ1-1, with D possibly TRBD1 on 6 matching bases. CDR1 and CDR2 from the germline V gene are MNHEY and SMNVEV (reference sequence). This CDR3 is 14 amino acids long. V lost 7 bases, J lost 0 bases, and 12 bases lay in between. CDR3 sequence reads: CASKVGQLNTEAFF. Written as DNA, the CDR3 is TGTGCCAGCAAGGTCGGACAGCTGAACACTGAAGCTTTCTTT.

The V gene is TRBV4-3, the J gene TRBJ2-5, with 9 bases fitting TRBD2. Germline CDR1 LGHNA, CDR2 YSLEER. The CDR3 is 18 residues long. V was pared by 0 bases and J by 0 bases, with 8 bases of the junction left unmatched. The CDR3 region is CASSQEIAGEGYQETQYF. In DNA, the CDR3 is TGCGCCAGCAGCCAAGAAATAGCGGGAGAGGGGTACCAAGAGACCCAGTACTTC.

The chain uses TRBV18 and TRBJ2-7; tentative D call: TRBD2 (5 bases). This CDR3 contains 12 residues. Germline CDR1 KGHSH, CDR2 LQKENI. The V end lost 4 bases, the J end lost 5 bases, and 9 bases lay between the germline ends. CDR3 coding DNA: TGTGCCAGCTCACTTTCAGCGGACGAGCAGTACTTC. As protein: CASSLSADEQYF.

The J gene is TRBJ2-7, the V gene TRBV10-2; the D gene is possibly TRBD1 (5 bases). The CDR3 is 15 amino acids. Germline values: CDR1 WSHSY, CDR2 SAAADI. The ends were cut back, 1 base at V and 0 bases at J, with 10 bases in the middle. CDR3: CASSEYQGRSYEQYF. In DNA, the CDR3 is TGCGCCAGCAGTGAGTACCAGGGCCGCTCCTACGAGCAGTACTTC.

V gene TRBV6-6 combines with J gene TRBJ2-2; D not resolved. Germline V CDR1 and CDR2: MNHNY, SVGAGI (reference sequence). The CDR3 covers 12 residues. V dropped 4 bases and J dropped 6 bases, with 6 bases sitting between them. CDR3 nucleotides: TGTGCCAGCAGTTCCCTCCCCGGGGAGCTGTTTTTT. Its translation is CASSSLPGELFF.

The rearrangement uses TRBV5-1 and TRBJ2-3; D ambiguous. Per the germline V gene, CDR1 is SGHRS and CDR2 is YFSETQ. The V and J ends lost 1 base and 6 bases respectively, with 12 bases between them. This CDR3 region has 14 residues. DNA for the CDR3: TGCGCCAGCAGCTTGAGTCTAAATCTTGATACGCAGTATTTT. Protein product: CASSLSLNLDTQYF. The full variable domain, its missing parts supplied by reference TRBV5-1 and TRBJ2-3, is KAGVTQTPRYLIKTRGQQVTLSCSPISGHRSVSWYQQTPGQGLQFLFEYFSETQRNKGNFPGRFSGRQFSNSRSEMNVSTLELGDSALYLCASSLSLNLDTQYFGPGTRLTVL.